Shown below are 5 T cell receptor beta chains from a single sample sequenced in a study of shared clonotypes between healthy human individuals. Assay: immunoSEQ multiplex PCR; the TCRdb copy retains only in-frame clones and omits some. The data show around 940,000 clones, approximately 80% seen once. Source material: memory CD4+ T cells sorted from blood. The subset here: CD45RA-negative fraction. These receptors originate from a man younger than 30 in good health.

In this sample, this clone turned up once. This sample includes further DNA sequences coding for the same CDR3. This chain uses TRBV29-1 with TRBJ2-7; D is unresolved. The CDR3 consists of 11 residues. From germline, CDR1 is SQVTM and CDR2 ANQGSEA. V was clipped by 4 bases and J by 1 base, with 5 bases between them. The CDR3 reads CSVAGSYEQYF. The CDR3, as DNA: TGCAGCGTTGCTGGATCCTACGAGCAGTACTTC.

This chain joins TRBV18 and TRBJ2-7; D is uncertain. This CDR3 has 14 residues. Germline V CDR1 and CDR2: KGHSH, LQKENI. V was pared by 5 bases and J by 6 bases, with 17 bases between. CDR3 DNA sequence: TGTGCCAGCTCATCTGGGCAGCTCGCCCCCGAGCAGTACTTC. Protein sequence: CASSSGQLAPEQYF.

The V gene is TRBV11-1, the J gene TRBJ2-7; possibly TRBD2 for D (6 bases). This CDR3 region has 13 residues. CDR1 is SGHAT, CDR2 FQDESV, per germline (reference sequence). The ends were cut back, 1 base at V and 9 bases at J, with 13 bases in the middle. The CDR3 here is CASSLDREAAQYF. CDR3 in DNA: TGTGCCAGCAGCTTAGATAGGGAGGCGGCGCAGTACTTC. The whole variable domain, filled in from reference TRBV11-1 and TRBJ2-7, reads EAEVAQSPRYKITEKSQAVAFWCDPISGHATLYWYRQILGQGPELLVQFQDESVVDDSQLPKDRFSAERLKGVDSTLKIQPAELGDSAMYLCASSLDREAAQYFGPGTRLTVT.

There are many counts of this clone. The chain links TRBV5-5 to TRBJ2-1; D ambiguous. The CDR3 loop spans 16 amino acids. Per germline, CDR1 SGHKS and CDR2 YYEKEE (reference sequence). Trimming removed 0 bases at V and 12 bases at J, with 22 bases between. This CDR3 reads CASSLAAERVILRQFF. The CDR3 coding sequence is TGTGCCAGCAGCTTGGCGGCAGAAAGGGTTATCTTACGGCAGTTCTTC. Full variable domain (missing parts from reference TRBV5-5 and TRBJ2-1): DAGVTQSPTHLIKTRGQQVTLRCSPISGHKSVSWYQQVLGQGPQFIFQYYEKEERGRGNFPDRFSARQFPNYSSELNVNALLLGDSALYLCASSLAAERVILRQFFGPGTRLTVL.

CDR3 nucleotide sequence: TGTGCCAGCAGCTTAAGAGGCAGTTCCGAGCAGTACTTC. This codes for CASSLRGSSEQYF. The chain couples TRBV11-3 to TRBJ2-7; unclear D gene. This CDR3 contains 13 residues. Trimming took off 2 bases at V and 6 bases at J, with 11 bases between the two ends. Germline V gene lookup returns CDR1 SGHNT and CDR2 YENEEA.